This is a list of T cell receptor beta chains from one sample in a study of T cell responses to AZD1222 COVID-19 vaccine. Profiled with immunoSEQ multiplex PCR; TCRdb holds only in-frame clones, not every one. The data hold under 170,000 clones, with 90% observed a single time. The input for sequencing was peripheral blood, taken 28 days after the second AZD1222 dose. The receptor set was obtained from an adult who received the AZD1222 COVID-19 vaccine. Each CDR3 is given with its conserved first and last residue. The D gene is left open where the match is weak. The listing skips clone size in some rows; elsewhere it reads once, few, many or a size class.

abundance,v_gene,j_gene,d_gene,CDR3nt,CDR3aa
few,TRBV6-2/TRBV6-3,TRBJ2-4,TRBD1,TGTGCCAGCAGTTCCGACAGGGGGGCCAAAAACATTCAGTACTTC,CASSSDRGAKNIQYF
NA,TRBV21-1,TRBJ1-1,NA,NA,CASSKGVGKGSTEAFF
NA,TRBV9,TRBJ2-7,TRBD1,TGTGCCAGCAGCCTTCTTGAGGGACAGGGATTTTACGAGCAGTACTTC,CASSLLEGQGFYEQYF
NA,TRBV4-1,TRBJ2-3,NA,TGCGCCAGCAGAACCACCGGGACTGCCGGAGATACGCAGTATTTT,CASRTTGTAGDTQYF
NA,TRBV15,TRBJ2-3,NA,TGTGCCACCAGCTTTACTAGCTCTAGCACAGATACGCAGTATTTT,CATSFTSSSTDTQYF
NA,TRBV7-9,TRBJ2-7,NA,TGTGCCAGCAGCTTAGGAGCTGCTACCTTCTACGAGCAGTACTTC,CASSLGAATFYEQYF
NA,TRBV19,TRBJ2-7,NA,TGTGCCAGTAGTGGGACCCGAGTCCTAACCCCATACGAGCAGTACTTC,CASSGTRVLTPYEQYF
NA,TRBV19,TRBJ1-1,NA,TGTGCCAGTCGCGCTGGAGCAGCACTGAACACTGAAGCTTTCTTT,CASRAGAALNTEAFF
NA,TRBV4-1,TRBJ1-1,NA,TGCGCCAGCAGCTCCCGAGGATTCAACACTGAAGCTTTCTTT,CASSSRGFNTEAFF
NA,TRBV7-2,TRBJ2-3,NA,TGTGCCAGCAGCCGTTCGGCACTAGGGGATACGCAGTATTTT,CASSRSALGDTQYF
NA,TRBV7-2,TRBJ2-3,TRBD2,TGTGCCAGCAGCCCCTCTCCAGCGGGAGGATATACGCAGTATTTT,CASSPSPAGGYTQYF
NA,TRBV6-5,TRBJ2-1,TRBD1,TGTGCCAGTAGTCTGGGCCTGGGACAGGGGGCTGATCGGTTCTTC,CASSLGLGQGADRFF
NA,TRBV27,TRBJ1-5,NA,TGTGCCAGCAGTTTGCTGCATAGCAATCAGCCCCAGCATTTT,CASSLLHSNQPQHF
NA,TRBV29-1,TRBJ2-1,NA,TGCAGCGTTGAAGGGTTCCCCAGTCCCAATCGGGAGCACTTTTCCAATGAGCAGTTCTTC,CSVEGFPSPNREHFSNEQFF
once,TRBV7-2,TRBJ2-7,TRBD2,TGTGCCAGCAGCCCGATAGCGGGAGGGGAGCAGTACTTC,CASSPIAGGEQYF
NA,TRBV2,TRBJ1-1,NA,TGTGCCAGCAGTGAAAACGGGAGACTGAACACTGAAGCTTTCTTT,CASSENGRLNTEAFF
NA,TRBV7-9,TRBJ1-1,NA,TGTGCCAGCAGCTTCTCCCCAACCGGTGAAGCTTTCTTT,CASSFSPTGEAFF
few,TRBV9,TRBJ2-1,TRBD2,TGTGCCAGCAGCGTAGCGGGGGGATCCAATGAGCAGTTCTTC,CASSVAGGSNEQFF
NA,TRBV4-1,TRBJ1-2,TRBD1,TGCGCCAGCAGCCAAGGAGGACAGGTTCCATCGGGCTACACCTTC,CASSQGGQVPSGYTF
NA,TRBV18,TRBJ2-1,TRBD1,TGTGCCAGCTCCCCGACAGGGCTCTCGTACAATGAGCAGTTCTTC,CASSPTGLSYNEQFF
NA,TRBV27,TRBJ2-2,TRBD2,TGTGCCAGCAGTTCCCCGGGACTAGCGGGAGGGAAGGGCACCGGGGAGCTGTTTTTT,CASSSPGLAGGKGTGELFF
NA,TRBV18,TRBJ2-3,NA,TGTGCCAGCTCACCTCTACCGGGAACTAGCACAGATACGCAGTATTTT,CASSPLPGTSTDTQYF
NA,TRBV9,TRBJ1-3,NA,TGTGCCAGCAGTGGAAAAACAGGGACCGGAAACACCATATATTTT,CASSGKTGTGNTIYF
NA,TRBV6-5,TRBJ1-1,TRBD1,TGTGCCAGCACCTTGGACAGGGGAGGCACTGAAGCTTTCTTT,CASTLDRGGTEAFF
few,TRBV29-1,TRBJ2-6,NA,TGCAGCGTTGCGGTGGATATTAACTCTGGGGCCAACGTCCTGACTTTC,CSVAVDINSGANVLTF
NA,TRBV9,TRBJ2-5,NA,TGTGCCAGCAGCGTTTCGATCGAAGAGACCCAGTACTTC,CASSVSIEETQYF
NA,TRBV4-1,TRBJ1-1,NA,TGCGCCAGCAGCCAAGATTGGGCAGGGCAGAACACTGAAGCTTTCTTT,CASSQDWAGQNTEAFF
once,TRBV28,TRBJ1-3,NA,TGTGCCAGCAGTTTAAGGGGGTCTGGAAACACCATATATTTT,CASSLRGSGNTIYF
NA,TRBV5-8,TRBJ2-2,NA,TGTGCCAGCAGCCCTGGGTGGGGGCCCACCGGGGAGCTGTTTTTT,CASSPGWGPTGELFF
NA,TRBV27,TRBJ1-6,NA,TGTGCCAGCAGCCTGGGGGTCAGGGCCTCACCCCTCCACTTT,CASSLGVRASPLHF
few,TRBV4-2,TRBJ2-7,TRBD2,TGTGCCAGCAGCCAAGATCTTGCGGGAGGCTCCTACGAGCAGTACTTC,CASSQDLAGGSYEQYF
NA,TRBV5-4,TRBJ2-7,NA,TGTGCCAGCAGCTTCGAGGGTCAGAGCTCCTACGAGCAGTACTTC,CASSFEGQSSYEQYF
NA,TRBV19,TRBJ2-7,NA,TGTGCCAGTAGTCCGGGCAGGGCCTACGAGCAGTACTTC,CASSPGRAYEQYF
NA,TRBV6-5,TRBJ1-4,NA,TGTGCCAGCAGTTCCCCGAGGACTAATGAAAAACTGTTTTTT,CASSSPRTNEKLFF
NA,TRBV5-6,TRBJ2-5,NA,TGTGCCAGCAGCTTCCAAGAGACCCAGTACTTC,CASSFQETQYF
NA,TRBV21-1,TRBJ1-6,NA,TGTGCCGCCCCCGGGACAGCTATTTCACCCCTCCACTTT,CAAPGTAISPLHF
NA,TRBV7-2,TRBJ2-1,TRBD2,TGTGCCAGCAGCTTAGATCGGACTAGCGTTTACAATGAGCAGTTCTTC,CASSLDRTSVYNEQFF
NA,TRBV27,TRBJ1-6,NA,TGTGCCAGCAGTTTATCCGTACTCAATTCACCCCTCCACTTT,CASSLSVLNSPLHF
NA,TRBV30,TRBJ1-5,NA,TGTGCCTGGAGTGAGACGGGAAGGAGGCAGCCCCAGCATTTT,CAWSETGRRQPQHF
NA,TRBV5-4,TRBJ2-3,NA,TGTGCCAGCAGCTTACGGGGGACCCCGGATACGCAGTATTTT,CASSLRGTPDTQYF
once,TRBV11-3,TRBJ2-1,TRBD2,TGTGCCAGCAGCTTAGAATCCTCACTAGCGGGAGCAAATGAGCAGTTCTTC,CASSLESSLAGANEQFF
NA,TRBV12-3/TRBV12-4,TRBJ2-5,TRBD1,TGTGCCAGCAGCGGACAGGTCAAAGAGACCCAGTACTTC,CASSGQVKETQYF
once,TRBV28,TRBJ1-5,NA,TGTGCCAGCCGGAGAGGGCCTTATAGCAATCAGCCCCAGCATTTT,CASRRGPYSNQPQHF
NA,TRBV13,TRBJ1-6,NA,TGTGCCAGCAGCTCCAAGGGTTCTAATTCACCCCTCCACTTT,CASSSKGSNSPLHF
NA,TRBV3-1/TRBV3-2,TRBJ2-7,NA,TGTGCCAGCAGCCAGCGGTACGAGCAGTACTTC,CASSQRYEQYF
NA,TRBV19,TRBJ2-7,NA,TGTGCCAGTAGTATAGATTACTTCATCTCCTACGAGCAGTACTTC,CASSIDYFISYEQYF
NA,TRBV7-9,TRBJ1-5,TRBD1,TGTGCCAGCAGCACGACAGGGCCAGATCAGCCCCAGCATTTT,CASSTTGPDQPQHF
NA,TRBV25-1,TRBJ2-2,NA,TGTGCCAGCAGTGAACACGGGGAGGTTGGCACCGGGGAGCTGTTTTTT,CASSEHGEVGTGELFF
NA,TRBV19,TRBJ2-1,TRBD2,TGTGCCAGTAGTATCCTCGGACTAGGCGAGGCGGAGTTCTTC,CASSILGLGEAEFF
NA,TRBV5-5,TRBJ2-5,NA,TGTGCCAGCAGCTCCCGGGCGTGGGTGGGAGAGACCCAGTACTTC,CASSSRAWVGETQYF
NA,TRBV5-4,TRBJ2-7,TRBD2,TGTGCCAGCAGCTTTAGTCTAGCGGGAGGGAAAGCCTACGAGCAGTACTTC,CASSFSLAGGKAYEQYF
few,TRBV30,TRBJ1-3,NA,TGTGCCTGGAGTTTAGGGGTAGGAAACACCATATATTTT,CAWSLGVGNTIYF